Listed below are T cell receptor beta chains from one sample, sequenced in a study of T cell repertoires in cytomegalovirus infection. Which antigens these TCRs recognize remains unknown. One entry per CDR3 protein, called by TCRdb with MiXCR from the reads. Seen here are some 940,000 distinct CDR3 sequences, 30% to 40% observed once, and the top ten hold roughly an eighth. The sample here was cultured CD8+ T cells from PBMCs, taken from culture after CMV antigen stimulation. All receptors derive from a human donor in good health (CMV status not recorded). Some clones in this sample may be carry-over from other donors' samples. CDR3s include the opening cysteine and the closing phenylalanine or tryptophan. D genes are given only for firm matches. Size values are once, few and many counts, or a class for expanded clones, and some rows have none.

j_gene: TRBJ1-1
v_gene: TRBV11-3
abundance: few
d_gene: .
CDR3aa: CASSLNTATEAFF
CDR3nt: TGTGCCAGCAGCTTAAACACGGCCACTGAAGCTTTCTTT

j_gene: TRBJ1-1
v_gene: TRBV28
abundance: .
d_gene: .
CDR3aa: CASSSRSGRPEAFF
CDR3nt: TGTGCCAGCAGTTCGAGGTCAGGGAGGCCTGAAGCTTTCTTT

j_gene: TRBJ1-6
v_gene: TRBV7-9
abundance: few
d_gene: .
CDR3aa: CASSSVPGANNSPLHF
CDR3nt: TGTGCCAGCAGCTCAGTCCCGGGGGCAAATAATTCACCCCTCCACTTT

j_gene: TRBJ1-1
v_gene: TRBV19
abundance: .
d_gene: .
CDR3aa: CASAQGRTEAFF
CDR3nt: TGTGCCAGTGCCCAGGGCAGGACTGAAGCTTTCTTT

j_gene: TRBJ2-1
v_gene: TRBV6-4
abundance: .
d_gene: TRBD2
CDR3aa: CASSEDDSGGSYNEQFF
CDR3nt: TGTGCCAGCAGTGAGGATGATAGCGGGGGGTCCTACAATGAGCAGTTCTTC

j_gene: TRBJ2-1
v_gene: TRBV5-6
abundance: .
d_gene: TRBD2
CDR3aa: CASSLGGGVEQFF
CDR3nt: TGTGCCAGCAGCTTGGGCGGGGGGGTTGAGCAGTTCTTC

j_gene: TRBJ2-3
v_gene: TRBV27
abundance: few
d_gene: .
CDR3aa: CASSLWPGRGRTDTQYF
CDR3nt: TGTGCCAGCAGTTTATGGCCTGGGCGGGGTCGCACAGATACGCAGTATTTT

j_gene: TRBJ1-2
v_gene: TRBV27
abundance: .
d_gene: .
CDR3aa: CASSTLGGSMDGYTF
CDR3nt: TGTGCCAGCAGTACCCTCGGGGGGAGCATGGATGGCTACACCTTC

j_gene: TRBJ2-3
v_gene: TRBV7-2
abundance: many
d_gene: TRBD2
CDR3aa: CASSHGLASADTQYF
CDR3nt: TGTGCCAGCAGCCATGGACTAGCGAGTGCAGATACGCAGTATTTT

j_gene: TRBJ1-6
v_gene: TRBV7-9
abundance: many
d_gene: .
CDR3aa: CASSPPAGGDYYPRSAPLHF
CDR3nt: TGTGCCAGCAGCCCCCCGGCAGGCGGCGATTATTACCCGCGGAGTGCACCCCTCCACTTT

j_gene: TRBJ2-7
v_gene: TRBV6-1
abundance: few
d_gene: TRBD1
CDR3aa: CASSPRQGTYEQYF
CDR3nt: TGTGCCAGCAGTCCCCGACAGGGAACCTACGAGCAGTACTTC

j_gene: TRBJ1-1
v_gene: TRBV28
abundance: many
d_gene: .
CDR3aa: CASGQGGNTEAFF
CDR3nt: TGTGCCAGCGGCCAGGGAGGGAACACTGAAGCTTTCTTT

j_gene: TRBJ2-3
v_gene: TRBV5-1
abundance: .
d_gene: .
CDR3aa: CASSPPSPDTQYF
CDR3nt: TGCGCCAGCAGCCCGCCGAGTCCGGATACGCAGTATTTT

j_gene: TRBJ2-5
v_gene: TRBV4-3
abundance: few
d_gene: TRBD2
CDR3aa: CASSQGTGRGETQYF
CDR3nt: TGCGCCAGCAGCCAAGGCACGGGGAGGGGAGAGACCCAGTACTTC

j_gene: TRBJ2-5
v_gene: TRBV20-1
abundance: .
d_gene: .
CDR3aa: CSAREYFQETQYF
CDR3nt: TGCAGTGCTAGAGAATACTTTCAAGAGACCCAGTACTTC

j_gene: TRBJ1-1
v_gene: TRBV7-2
abundance: many
d_gene: TRBD1
CDR3aa: CASSLLGDSTEAFF
CDR3nt: TGTGCCAGCAGCTTACTAGGGGACAGCACTGAAGCTTTCTTT

j_gene: TRBJ1-2
v_gene: TRBV27
abundance: few
d_gene: TRBD1
CDR3aa: CASSPRQGVFNGYTF
CDR3nt: TGTGCCAGCAGTCCCCGACAGGGTGTTTTTAATGGCTACACCTTC

j_gene: TRBJ1-5
v_gene: TRBV6-2/TRBV6-3
abundance: .
d_gene: .
CDR3aa: CASNFQGSNQPQHF
CDR3nt: TGTGCCAGCAACTTTCAGGGTAGCAATCAGCCCCAGCATTTT

j_gene: TRBJ2-3
v_gene: TRBV27
abundance: .
d_gene: .
CDR3aa: CASSLMYGGVTDTQYF
CDR3nt: TGTGCCAGCAGTTTAATGTACGGGGGTGTGACAGATACGCAGTATTTT

j_gene: TRBJ1-4
v_gene: TRBV7-6
abundance: .
d_gene: .
CDR3aa: CASSPAAGVATNEKLFF
CDR3nt: TGTGCCAGCAGCCCTGCGGCAGGGGTGGCAACTAATGAAAAACTGTTTTTT

j_gene: TRBJ2-7
v_gene: TRBV12-3/TRBV12-4
abundance: .
d_gene: .
CDR3aa: CASSRVLGIGGRDEQYF
CDR3nt: TGTGCCAGCAGTCGTGTGTTGGGGATAGGGGGGCGAGACGAGCAGTACTTC

j_gene: TRBJ1-1
v_gene: TRBV12-3/TRBV12-4
abundance: .
d_gene: TRBD1
CDR3aa: CASSTGQATNTEAFF
CDR3nt: TGTGCCAGCAGTACCGGACAGGCGACGAACACTGAAGCTTTCTTT

j_gene: TRBJ2-3
v_gene: TRBV7-9
abundance: .
d_gene: TRBD1
CDR3aa: CASSLGGQADTDTQYF
CDR3nt: TGTGCCAGCAGCTTAGGGGGACAGGCCGACACAGATACGCAGTATTTT

j_gene: TRBJ2-3
v_gene: TRBV7-2
abundance: many
d_gene: TRBD2
CDR3aa: CASSFVAGGTDTQYF
CDR3nt: TGTGCCAGCAGCTTTGTAGCGGGGGGGACAGATACGCAGTATTTT

j_gene: TRBJ1-2
v_gene: TRBV7-9
abundance: few
d_gene: .
CDR3aa: CASSRIDLNYGYTF
CDR3nt: TGTGCCAGCAGCCGAATCGACCTTAACTATGGCTACACCTTC

j_gene: TRBJ2-5
v_gene: TRBV12-5
abundance: .
d_gene: TRBD1
CDR3aa: CASGFGKGDSLYQETQYF
CDR3nt: TGTGCTAGTGGTTTTGGCAAGGGGGACAGTTTATACCAAGAGACCCAGTACTTC

j_gene: TRBJ1-5
v_gene: TRBV7-2
abundance: many
d_gene: .
CDR3aa: CASSGDSNQPQHF
CDR3nt: TGTGCCAGCAGCGGGGACAGCAATCAGCCCCAGCATTTT

j_gene: TRBJ2-1
v_gene: TRBV29-1
abundance: .
d_gene: TRBD1
CDR3aa: CSVPGTEDYNEQFF
CDR3nt: TGCAGCGTCCCCGGGACAGAGGACTACAATGAGCAGTTCTTC

j_gene: TRBJ1-1
v_gene: TRBV29-1
abundance: .
d_gene: TRBD1
CDR3aa: CSAFTGTVNTEAFF
CDR3nt: TGCAGCGCCTTTACCGGGACAGTGAACACTGAAGCTTTCTTT

j_gene: TRBJ1-4
v_gene: TRBV6-5
abundance: .
d_gene: .
CDR3aa: CASSYGRGEEKLFF
CDR3nt: TGTGCCAGCAGTTACGGCAGGGGTGAAGAAAAACTGTTTTTT

j_gene: TRBJ2-3
v_gene: TRBV11-2
abundance: few
d_gene: TRBD2
CDR3aa: CASSLGPSGGTITDTQYF
CDR3nt: TGTGCCAGCAGCCTAGGTCCTAGCGGGGGGACCATCACAGATACGCAGTATTTT

j_gene: TRBJ2-1
v_gene: TRBV24-1
abundance: .
d_gene: .
CDR3aa: CATMDGYNEQFF
CDR3nt: TGTGCCACCATGGATGGCTACAATGAGCAGTTCTTC

j_gene: TRBJ2-5
v_gene: TRBV7-2
abundance: many
d_gene: TRBD1
CDR3aa: CASSLRTGNFQETQYF
CDR3nt: TGTGCCAGCAGCTTAAGGACAGGGAATTTCCAAGAGACCCAGTACTTC

j_gene: TRBJ2-6
v_gene: TRBV11-2
abundance: .
d_gene: TRBD2
CDR3aa: CAAGEGLSGANVLTF
CDR3nt: TGTGCCGCGGGGGAGGGTCTCTCTGGGGCCAACGTCCTGACTTTC

j_gene: TRBJ2-1
v_gene: TRBV29-1
abundance: .
d_gene: .
CDR3aa: CSVDLAEKKVEQFF
CDR3nt: TGCAGCGTTGATTTAGCGGAGAAAAAGGTAGAGCAGTTCTTC

j_gene: TRBJ2-2
v_gene: TRBV9
abundance: .
d_gene: TRBD2
CDR3aa: CASSVGGDTGELFF
CDR3nt: TGTGCCAGCAGCGTGGGAGGGGACACCGGGGAGCTGTTTTTT

j_gene: TRBJ2-4
v_gene: TRBV7-9
abundance: .
d_gene: .
CDR3aa: CASSIGQGGSKNIQYF
CDR3nt: TGTGCCAGCAGCATTGGACAGGGAGGGTCCAAAAACATTCAGTACTTC

j_gene: TRBJ1-1
v_gene: TRBV6-1
abundance: many
d_gene: TRBD1
CDR3aa: CASSLRQGKGAFF
CDR3nt: TGTGCCAGCAGTCTTCGACAGGGTAAGGGAGCTTTCTTT

j_gene: TRBJ1-2
v_gene: TRBV7-9
abundance: few
d_gene: TRBD1
CDR3aa: CASISAGGIYGYTF
CDR3nt: TGTGCCAGCATCTCAGCAGGGGGCATTTATGGCTACACCTTC

j_gene: TRBJ2-3
v_gene: TRBV6-2/TRBV6-3
abundance: once
d_gene: .
CDR3aa: CATRNNRGTDTQYF
CDR3nt: TGTGCCACGCGGAATAACAGGGGCACAGATACGCAGTATTTT

j_gene: TRBJ2-2
v_gene: TRBV24-1
abundance: .
d_gene: TRBD1
CDR3aa: CATSDWTGLNTGELFF
CDR3nt: TGTGCCACCAGTGATTGGACAGGGCTGAACACCGGGGAGCTGTTTTTT

j_gene: TRBJ1-6
v_gene: TRBV12-3/TRBV12-4
abundance: many
d_gene: .
CDR3aa: CASSPGVYNSPLHF
CDR3nt: TGTGCCAGCAGTCCGGGGGTCTATAATTCACCCCTCCACTTT

j_gene: TRBJ1-1
v_gene: TRBV12-5
abundance: .
d_gene: .
CDR3aa: CASGLPPGHLMNTEAFF
CDR3nt: TGTGCTAGTGGTTTGCCCCCAGGACATCTCATGAACACTGAAGCTTTCTTT

j_gene: TRBJ1-5
v_gene: TRBV10-3
abundance: .
d_gene: .
CDR3aa: CAISESGGEVGNQPQHF
CDR3nt: TGTGCCATCAGTGAGTCGGGAGGGGAGGTCGGCAATCAGCCCCAGCATTTT

j_gene: TRBJ1-1
v_gene: TRBV7-6
abundance: many
d_gene: .
CDR3aa: CASSRTYGQMNTEAFF
CDR3nt: TGTGCCAGCAGCAGGACCTATGGGCAAATGAACACTGAAGCTTTCTTT

j_gene: TRBJ1-1
v_gene: TRBV12-3/TRBV12-4
abundance: few
d_gene: .
CDR3aa: CASSTPGAGLNTEAFF
CDR3nt: TGTGCCAGCAGTACCCCAGGGGCGGGATTGAACACTGAAGCTTTCTTT

j_gene: TRBJ1-2
v_gene: TRBV7-6
abundance: many
d_gene: TRBD1
CDR3aa: CASSRGTGGNRGYTF
CDR3nt: TGTGCCAGCAGCCGCGGGACAGGGGGCAATCGTGGCTACACCTTC

j_gene: TRBJ1-6
v_gene: TRBV12-5
abundance: .
d_gene: .
CDR3aa: CASGLQGYSPLHF
CDR3nt: TGTGCTAGTGGTCTCCAGGGATACTCACCCCTCCACTTT

j_gene: TRBJ2-6
v_gene: TRBV5-5
abundance: many
d_gene: TRBD1
CDR3aa: CASSKGTGAGWAGANVLTF
CDR3nt: TGTGCCAGCAGCAAGGGGACAGGGGCTGGATGGGCTGGGGCCAACGTCCTGACTTTC

j_gene: TRBJ1-5
v_gene: TRBV6-5
abundance: .
d_gene: TRBD1
CDR3aa: CAILVGRDRGNQPQHF
CDR3nt: TGTGCCATCTTGGTGGGTAGGGACAGGGGCAATCAGCCCCAGCATTTT

j_gene: TRBJ2-6
v_gene: TRBV6-2/TRBV6-3
abundance: .
d_gene: .
CDR3aa: CASSYGGLLSGANVLTF
CDR3nt: TGTGCCAGCAGTTACGGGGGCCTTCTCTCTGGGGCCAACGTCCTGACTTTC

j_gene: TRBJ1-2
v_gene: TRBV28
abundance: few
d_gene: .
CDR3aa: CASSSLQTRSRLDYGYTF
CDR3nt: TGTGCCAGCAGTTCCCTACAGACGAGAAGTCGTCTAGACTATGGCTACACCTTC

j_gene: TRBJ1-4
v_gene: TRBV7-2
abundance: many
d_gene: TRBD1
CDR3aa: CASSFYRGEGEKLFF
CDR3nt: TGTGCCAGCAGCTTTTACAGGGGGGAAGGGGAAAAACTGTTTTTT

j_gene: TRBJ2-7
v_gene: TRBV20-1
abundance: .
d_gene: .
CDR3aa: CSASSGAAEQYF
CDR3nt: TGCAGTGCTAGCTCGGGGGCGGCGGAGCAGTACTTC

j_gene: TRBJ2-1
v_gene: TRBV7-9
abundance: .
d_gene: TRBD2
CDR3aa: CASSAPGLVAEQFF
CDR3nt: TGTGCCAGCAGCGCCCCGGGACTAGTTGCTGAGCAGTTCTTC